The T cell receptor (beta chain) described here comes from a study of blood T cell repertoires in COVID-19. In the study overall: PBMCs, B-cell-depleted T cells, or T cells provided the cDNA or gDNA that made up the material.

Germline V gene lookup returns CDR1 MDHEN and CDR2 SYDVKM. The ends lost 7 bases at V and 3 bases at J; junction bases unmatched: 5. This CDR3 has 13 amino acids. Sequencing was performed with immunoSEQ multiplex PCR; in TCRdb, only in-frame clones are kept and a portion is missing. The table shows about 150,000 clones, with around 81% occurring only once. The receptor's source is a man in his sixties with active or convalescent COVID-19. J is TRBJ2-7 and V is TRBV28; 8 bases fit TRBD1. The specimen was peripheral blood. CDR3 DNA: TGTGCCAGCACTAGGGACAGGAACTACGAGCAGTACTTC. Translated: CASTRDRNYEQYF.